This paragraph covers one T cell receptor beta chain sequence. This clonotype occurred many times. There is no known antigen for this receptor. No per-base quality is available; no much larger clone lies one base away. TCR beta CDR3 regions were amplified from RNA transcripts. A first-round RT-PCR of the TCR CDR3 used the HTBI primer set with the Qiagen OneStep RT-PCR kit. Libraries were constructed in a second round of multiplex PCR, after which size selection and purification were performed. Paired-end sequencing of the libraries was performed with 100 bp reads on an Illumina HiSeq2000. The original methods were these. SOAPnuke was used to process the raw data, throwing out any read that contained adapters or uncalled bases, had a mean Phred below 15, or lacked an exact constant-primer or identifier match. COPE v1.2.5 was used to merge the high-quality paired reads, and each unique nucleotide sequence was defined as a clonotype. MiTCR v1.1 was used to align the clonotypes against IMGT TRBV, TRBD and TRBJ reference segments. The analysis included only V-J combinations with a frequency above 0.0001, which together covered 99% to 99.2% of the repertoires. The TCS score was defined as F50 (clonal expansion) divided by E x V (chaos), with BLOSUM62-based TCRdist calculated between CDR3 peptides within each V-J. Welch's t-statistics and random forest reduced fewer than 550 V-J features to roughly 13, which were used in a naive Bayes classifier (R e1071). TCRdb reanalyzed the raw reads on its own, using fastp at Q25 for trimming and MiXCR for clone calling, and kept in-frame beta chains. Every entry covers one CDR3 protein and lists the most common genes and DNA from its rows. The V and J calls shown here were made by TCRdb, not taken from the authors' results. Within this sample are under 450,000 distinct CDR3 sequences, with approximately 12% of them counted one time only. In total, the top ten clones hold roughly 20% of the sample.

The hyperthyroidism patients were between 18 and 65 years old and newly diagnosed, with a disease duration of less than 2 months. Any patient with an uncontrolled infection, another autoimmune disease, pregnancy or lactation was excluded. Diagnoses relied on clinical symptoms, serum thyroxine and TRAb, thyroid ultrasound and orbital computed tomography. Blood from progressor patients was drawn when they were first diagnosed with hyperthyroidism, before any ophthalmopathy symptoms appeared. Ficoll-Paque density gradient centrifugation was used to isolate PBMCs from around 10 ml of fresh peripheral blood. Patients classed as progressors first received a Graves' hyperthyroidism diagnosis and then went on to develop ophthalmopathy during follow-up. Total RNA was extracted using Trizol reagent, and RNA quality was assessed on an Agilent 2100 Bioanalyzer. The sample comes from a study of T cells in Graves' hyperthyroidism and ophthalmopathy (dated by TCRdb to about 2019). Study-wide context: Peripheral blood samples were taken at initial diagnosis, before any treatment was given. Prospective prediction of ophthalmopathy was tested in an independent validation cohort of fewer than 20 hyperthyroidism patients and 17 patients who later progressed to ophthalmopathy. TCR Vbeta CDR3 sequencing of some 140 peripheral blood samples (43 ophthalmopathy, over 70 hyperthyroidism and roughly 17 progressor patients) is reported in the paper. After sampling, hyperthyroidism patients received methimazole starting at 30 mg daily, and ophthalmopathy patients received high-dose intravenous methylprednisolone. The roughly 91 discovery patients were randomly split 7:3 into training and test sets. In six Graves' hyperthyroidism patients, the study also compared T-cell repertoires from thyroid tissue with T-cell repertoires from blood. A discovery cohort of about 96 patients, roughly 45 with Graves' ophthalmopathy and approximately 60 with stable Graves' hyperthyroidism, was used to find distinguishing TCR V-J signatures.

At the junction V is shortened by 5 bases and J by 3 bases; bases outside the gene matches: 2. The CDR3 numbers 13 residues from cysteine through phenylalanine. The retained sequence is limited to the CDR3, 39 bases, with the frame set at the first base. The germline V gene (reference sequence) gives CDR1 as DFQATT and CDR2 as SNEGSKA. The full study reports these points: In cross-validation, a model built on a 13 V-J signature told ophthalmopathy apart from stable hyperthyroidism with 85% to 90% sensitivity and roughly 83% specificity, and in testing the same model reached 80%/75%. Sample size was not statistically predetermined, and investigators were not blinded to group allocation. During validation, the model predicted progression to ophthalmopathy a median of roughly 7.1 months ahead of onset, with more than 55% sensitivity and about 75% specificity. Most expanded thyroid clonotypes (frequency above 0.001) were also detected in blood, suggesting blood repertoires may reflect thyroid immune responses.

The rearranged segments are TRBV20-1 and TRBJ2-1; 9 bases in between match TRBD1. This receptor was obtained from a man in his thirties or forties with Graves' hyperthyroidism that later progressed to Graves' ophthalmopathy. The sequenced sample consisted of blood. Here the CDR3 is given as CSADRGGYNEQFF. The DNA sequence is given as TGCAGTGCTGACAGGGGGGGCTACAATGAGCAGTTCTTC.